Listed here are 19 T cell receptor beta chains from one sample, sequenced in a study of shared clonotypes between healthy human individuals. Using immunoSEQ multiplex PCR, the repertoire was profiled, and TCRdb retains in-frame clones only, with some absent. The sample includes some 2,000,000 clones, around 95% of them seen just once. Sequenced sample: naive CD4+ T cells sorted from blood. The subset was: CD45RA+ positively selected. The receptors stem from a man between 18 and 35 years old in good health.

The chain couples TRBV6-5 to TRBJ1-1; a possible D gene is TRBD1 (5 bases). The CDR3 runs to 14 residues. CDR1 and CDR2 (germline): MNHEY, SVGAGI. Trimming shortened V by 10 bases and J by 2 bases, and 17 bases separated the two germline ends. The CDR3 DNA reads TGTGCCACCCGTCATGAGGGGAGTAACACTGAAGCTTTCTTT. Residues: CATRHEGSNTEAFF.

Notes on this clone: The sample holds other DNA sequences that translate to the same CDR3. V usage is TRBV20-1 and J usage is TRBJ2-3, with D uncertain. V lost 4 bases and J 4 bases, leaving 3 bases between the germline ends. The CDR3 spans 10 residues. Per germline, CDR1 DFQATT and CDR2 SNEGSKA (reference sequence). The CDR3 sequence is CSAKADTQYF. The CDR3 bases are TGCAGTGCTAAGGCAGATACGCAGTATTTT.

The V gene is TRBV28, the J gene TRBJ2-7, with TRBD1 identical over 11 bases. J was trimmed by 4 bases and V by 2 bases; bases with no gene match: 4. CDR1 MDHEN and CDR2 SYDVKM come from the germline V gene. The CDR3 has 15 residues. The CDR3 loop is CASSLPGTGGYEQYF. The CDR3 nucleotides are TGTGCCAGCAGTTTACCCGGGACAGGGGGTTACGAGCAGTACTTC.

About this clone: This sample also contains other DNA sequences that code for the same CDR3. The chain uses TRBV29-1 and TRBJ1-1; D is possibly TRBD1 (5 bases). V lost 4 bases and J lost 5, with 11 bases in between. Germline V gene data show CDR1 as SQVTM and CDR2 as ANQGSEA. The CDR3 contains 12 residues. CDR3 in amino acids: CSVGQGTTEAFF. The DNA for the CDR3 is TGCAGCGTTGGGCAGGGTACGACTGAAGCTTTCTTT.

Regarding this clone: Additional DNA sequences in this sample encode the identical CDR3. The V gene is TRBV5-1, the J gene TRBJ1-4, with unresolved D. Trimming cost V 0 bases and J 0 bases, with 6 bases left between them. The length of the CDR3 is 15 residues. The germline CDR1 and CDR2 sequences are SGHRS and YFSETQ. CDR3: CASSLGSATNEKLFF. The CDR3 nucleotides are TGCGCCAGCAGCTTGGGGAGCGCAACTAATGAAAAACTGTTTTTT.

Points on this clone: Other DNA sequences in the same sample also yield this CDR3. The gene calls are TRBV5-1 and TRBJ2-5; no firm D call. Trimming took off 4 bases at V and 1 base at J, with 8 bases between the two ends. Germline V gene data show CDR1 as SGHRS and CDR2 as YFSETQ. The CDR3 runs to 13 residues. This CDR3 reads CASSAGPQETQYF. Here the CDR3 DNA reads TGCGCCAGCAGCGCCGGACCCCAAGAGACCCAGTACTTC. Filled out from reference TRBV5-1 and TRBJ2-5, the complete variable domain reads KAGVTQTPRYLIKTRGQQVTLSCSPISGHRSVSWYQQTPGQGLQFLFEYFSETQRNKGNFPGRFSGRQFSNSRSEMNVSTLELGDSALYLCASSAGPQETQYFGPGTRLLVL.

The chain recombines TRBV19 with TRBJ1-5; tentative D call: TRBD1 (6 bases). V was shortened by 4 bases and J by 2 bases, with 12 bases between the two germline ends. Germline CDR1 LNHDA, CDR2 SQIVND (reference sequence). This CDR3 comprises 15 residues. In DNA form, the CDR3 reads TGTGCCAGTAGTACCCTAAGACAGGGCAATCAGCCCCAGCATTTT. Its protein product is CASSTLRQGNQPQHF. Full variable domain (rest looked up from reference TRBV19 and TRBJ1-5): DGGITQSPKYLFRKEGQNVTLSCEQNLNHDAMYWYRQDPGQGLRLIYYSQIVNDFQKGDIAEGYSVSREKKESFPLTVTSAQKNPTAFYLCASSTLRQGNQPQHFGDGTRLSIL.

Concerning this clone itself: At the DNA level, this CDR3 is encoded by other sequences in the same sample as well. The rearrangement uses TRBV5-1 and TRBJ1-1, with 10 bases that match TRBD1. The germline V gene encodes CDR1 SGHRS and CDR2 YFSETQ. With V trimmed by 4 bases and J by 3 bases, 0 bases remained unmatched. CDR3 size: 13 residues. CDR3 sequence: CASSGTGDTEAFF. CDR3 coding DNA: TGCGCCAGCAGCGGGACAGGGGACACTGAAGCTTTCTTT. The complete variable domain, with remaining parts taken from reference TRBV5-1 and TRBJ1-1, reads KAGVTQTPRYLIKTRGQQVTLSCSPISGHRSVSWYQQTPGQGLQFLFEYFSETQRNKGNFPGRFSGRQFSNSRSEMNVSTLELGDSALYLCASSGTGDTEAFFGQGTRLTVV.

The CDR3 here is CSVVEGKRPEAFF. The CDR3 DNA is TGCAGCGTTGTTGAGGGGAAGAGGCCTGAAGCTTTCTTT. The chain has TRBV29-1 and TRBJ1-1, with D perhaps TRBD1 (5 bases). CDR3 length: 13 amino acids. The germline V gene encodes CDR1 SQVTM and CDR2 ANQGSEA. With 4 bases removed from V and 6 bases from J, the gap between germline ends came to 15 bases.

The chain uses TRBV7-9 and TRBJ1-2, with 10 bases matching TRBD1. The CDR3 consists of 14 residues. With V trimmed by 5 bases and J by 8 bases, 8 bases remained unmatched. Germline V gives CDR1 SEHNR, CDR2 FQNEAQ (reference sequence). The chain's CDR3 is CASSVDRGLGGYTF. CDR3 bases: TGTGCCAGCAGCGTCGACAGGGGGCTGGGAGGCTACACCTTC.

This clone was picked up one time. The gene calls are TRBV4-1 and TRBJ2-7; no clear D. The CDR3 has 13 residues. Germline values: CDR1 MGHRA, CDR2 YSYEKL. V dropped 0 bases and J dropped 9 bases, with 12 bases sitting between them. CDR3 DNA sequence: TGCGCCAGCAGCCAAGATTTTGGCCTTGCGCAGTACTTC. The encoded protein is CASSQDFGLAQYF.

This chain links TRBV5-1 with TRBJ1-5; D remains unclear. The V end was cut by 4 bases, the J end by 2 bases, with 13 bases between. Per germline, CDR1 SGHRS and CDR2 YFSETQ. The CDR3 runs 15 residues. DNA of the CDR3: TGCGCCAGCAGCCCGGTGGGAGGAGGCAATCAGCCCCAGCATTTT. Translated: CASSPVGGGNQPQHF.

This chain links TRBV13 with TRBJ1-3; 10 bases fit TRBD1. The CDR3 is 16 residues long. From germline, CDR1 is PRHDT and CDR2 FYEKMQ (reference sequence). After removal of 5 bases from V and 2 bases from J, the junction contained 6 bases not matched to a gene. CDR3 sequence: CASSEPGTGAGNTIYF. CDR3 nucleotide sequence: TGTGCCAGCAGCGAACCCGGGACAGGGGCTGGAAACACCATATATTTT.

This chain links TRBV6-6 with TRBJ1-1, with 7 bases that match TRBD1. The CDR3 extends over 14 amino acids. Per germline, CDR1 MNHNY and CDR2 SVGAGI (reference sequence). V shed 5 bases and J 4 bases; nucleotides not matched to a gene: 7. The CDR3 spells CASSRPGQTTEAFF. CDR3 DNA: TGTGCCAGCAGTCGTCCGGGACAGACCACTGAAGCTTTCTTT.

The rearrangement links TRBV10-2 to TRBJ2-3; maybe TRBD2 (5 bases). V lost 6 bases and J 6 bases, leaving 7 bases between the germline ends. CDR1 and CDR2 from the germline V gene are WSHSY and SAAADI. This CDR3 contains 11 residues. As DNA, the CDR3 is TGCGCCAGCAGCCGGACTGATACGCAGTATTTT. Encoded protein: CASSRTDTQYF.

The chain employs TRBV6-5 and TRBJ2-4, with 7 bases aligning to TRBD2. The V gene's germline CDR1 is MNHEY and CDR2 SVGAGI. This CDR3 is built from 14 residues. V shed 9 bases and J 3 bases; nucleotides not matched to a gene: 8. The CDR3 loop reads CASQFRDYKNIQYF. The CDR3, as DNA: TGTGCCAGTCAGTTCCGGGACTACAAAAACATTCAGTACTTC.

The CDR3 sequence is CASTGPLQTGGYTF. The CDR3 DNA is TGTGCCAGCACCGGGCCTCTTCAAACGGGAGGCTACACCTTC. This chain connects TRBV2 to TRBJ1-2; D gene unclear. This CDR3 is 14 amino acids long. The germline gives CDR1 SNHLY, CDR2 FYNNEI. V was pared by 7 bases and J by 8 bases, with 20 bases between.

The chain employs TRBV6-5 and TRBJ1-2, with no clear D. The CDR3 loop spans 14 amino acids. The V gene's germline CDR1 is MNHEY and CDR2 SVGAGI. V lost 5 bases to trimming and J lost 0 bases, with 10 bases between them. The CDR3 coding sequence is TGTGCCAGCAGTGATGCACGAGCTAACTATGGCTACACCTTC. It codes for CASSDARANYGYTF.

The CDR3 is CASSLSLLTGPNEQFF. CDR3 bases: TGTGCCAGCAGCTTAAGCCTGTTGACAGGCCCCAATGAGCAGTTCTTC. J is TRBJ2-1 and V is TRBV7-2; perhaps TRBD1 as D (6 bases). The CDR3 consists of 16 residues. Between the trimmed V and J ends, which lost 2 bases and 6 bases, there was a span of 17 bases. CDR1 and CDR2 from the germline V gene are SGHTA and FQGNSA.